These T cell receptor beta chains were read from a single sample in a study of radiotherapy plus CTLA-4 blockade in lung cancer. Profiling relied on immunoSEQ multiplex PCR, and the TCRdb table lists in-frame clones only, not all of them. Of about 80,000 clones listed, about 79% are singletons. This material consisted of peripheral blood, taken from a patient treated with radiotherapy plus ipilimumab. The receptor set was obtained from a human donor with non-small cell lung cancer whose response to radiotherapy plus ipilimumab could not be evaluated. Some clones in this sample may be carry-over from other donors' samples. The CDR3 runs from the conserved cysteine through the conserved F or W. The D gene is left open where the match is weak. Some rows mark clone size as missing; the rest say once, few, many or name a class of expanded clone.

NA | TRBJ1-5 | 15 | TRBV6-5 | NA | CASSPRPDSNQPQHF | TGTGCCAGCAGCCCCAGGCCGGATAGCAATCAGCCCCAGCATTTT
TRBD1 | TRBJ1-5 | 16 | TRBV7-2 | NA | CASSLSPGQGNQPQHF | TGTGCCAGCAGCTTATCCCCGGGACAGGGTAATCAGCCCCAGCATTTT
TRBD1 | TRBJ1-1 | 14 | TRBV7-4 | NA | CASSLETGVTEAFF | TGTGCCAGCAGCTTAGAGACAGGGGTAACTGAAGCTTTCTTT
NA | TRBJ2-7 | 13 | TRBV13 | many | CASTYRGSYEQYF | TGTGCCAGCACCTATCGGGGGTCCTACGAGCAGTACTTC
TRBD1 | TRBJ2-5 | 15 | TRBV5-1 | NA | CASSPGQTFPETQYF | TGCGCCAGCAGCCCGGGACAGACCTTTCCCGAGACCCAGTACTTC
NA | TRBJ1-3 | 14 | TRBV6-5 | NA | CASSRESSGNTIYF | TGTGCCAGCAGCCGGGAGAGCTCTGGAAACACCATATATTTT
NA | TRBJ2-6 | 14 | TRBV5-1 | few | CASDQYSGANVLTF | TGCGCCAGTGATCAGTATTCGGGGGCCAACGTCCTGACTTTC
NA | TRBJ1-4 | 11 | TRBV29-1 | NA | CSVGVNEKLFF | TGCAGCGTTGGAGTTAATGAAAAACTGTTTTTT
TRBD1 | TRBJ2-7 | 16 | TRBV7-6 | NA | CASSSQGDRGRNEQYF | TGTGCCAGCAGCTCCCAGGGGGACAGGGGGCGCAACGAGCAGTACTTC
NA | TRBJ1-4 | 15 | TRBV30 | NA | CAWSVRTELQAKLFF | TGTGCCTGGAGTGTACGGACCGAACTACAGGCGAAACTGTTTTTT